This T cell receptor beta chain was sequenced for a study of T-cell reconstitution after alpha-beta-depleted transplantation in children. General study points: It was newly produced T cells that mostly accounted for T-cell counts and diversity one year after transplant. There were reportedly several hundred expanded graft clones from which alpha-beta T cells came about two months after transplant. High day-60 TCRbeta diversity in some patients came from surviving recipient T cells and thymic progenitors.

The germline V gene has CDR1 MNHEY and CDR2 SVGEGT. The V and J ends lost 0 bases and 8 bases, in that order; junction bases with no gene match: 15. This CDR3 has 18 residues. This clonotype was counted ten times or more. The antigen is not known. Unique molecular identifiers were built into the TCRbeta library. MiXCR was run by TCRdb on the PCR reads, yielding one entry per CDR3 protein. The table lists tens of thousands of distinct CDR3 sequences, 5% to 6.5% of them singletons, with over 30% in the top ten. This clonotype originated in a female patient aged 2 to 10 who had a stem cell transplant for aplastic anemia, so the T cells may come from the graft donor. This specimen consisted of PBMCs, mostly from graft donor cells, obtained 60 days after TCRalphabeta/CD19-depleted stem cell transplant. The chain has TRBV6-2 or TRBV6-3 and TRBJ2-1; TRBD2 matches 8 bases. CDR3 DNA: TGTGCCAGCAGTTACTCAGGGGCGGGAGGTCCGATCCTTTATGAGCAGTTCTTC. Amino acids: CASSYSGAGGPILYEQFF.